The rows below give T cell receptor beta chains drawn from one sample of a study of T cell responses to AZD1222 COVID-19 vaccine. TCRdb's copy holds only in-frame clones and misses some; the assay was immunoSEQ multiplex PCR. The data show 150,000 to 200,000 clones, about 94% seen once. The material was peripheral blood, obtained on day 0 of AZD1222 vaccination. These receptors originate from an adult in good health. Each CDR3 is given with its conserved first and last residue. D genes are given only for firm matches. The size entry is marked missing in some rows and otherwise reads once, few, many or a size class.

v_call	d_call	j_call	clone_size	cdr3_aa	cdr3_nt
TRBV29-1	-	TRBJ2-7	-	CSVGRQAYEQYF	TGCAGCGTCGGAAGACAGGCCTACGAGCAGTACTTC
TRBV12-5	-	TRBJ2-7	-	CASGPYSPPTYEQYF	TGTGCTAGTGGCCCCTACAGTCCTCCCACCTACGAGCAGTACTTC
TRBV6-5	-	TRBJ1-4	-	CASSYSQGRGEKLFF	TGTGCCAGCAGTTACTCGCAGGGACGGGGTGAAAAACTGTTTTTT
TRBV5-8	-	TRBJ2-1	-	CASSTRPVNEQFF	TGTGCCAGCAGCACCCGTCCCGTGAATGAGCAGTTCTTC
TRBV3-1/TRBV3-2	TRBD1	TRBJ1-6	-	CASSLFGTDYNSPLHF	TGTGCCAGCAGCCTCTTCGGGACAGACTATAATTCACCCCTCCACTTT
TRBV11-1	-	TRBJ2-5	-	CASSLERRDKETQYF	TGTGCCAGCAGCTTAGAGCGCCGGGACAAAGAGACCCAGTACTTC
TRBV10-3	TRBD1	TRBJ1-5	medium-sized	CATGTGPDSNQPQHF	TGTGCCACCGGGACAGGCCCAGATAGCAATCAGCCCCAGCATTTT
TRBV21-1	-	TRBJ2-3	-	CASSKQIGGDTQYF	TGTGCCAGCAGCAAACAGATCGGCGGAGATACGCAGTATTTT
TRBV28	-	TRBJ2-2	-	CASSQGGTSTGELFF	TGTGCCAGCAGCCAAGGGGGGACTTCCACCGGGGAGCTGTTTTTT
TRBV19	TRBD1	TRBJ1-2	-	CASRITGDYGYTF	TGTGCCAGTAGGATCACAGGGGACTATGGCTACACCTTC
TRBV15	TRBD2	TRBJ2-7	-	CATRAGRVQTYEQYF	TGTGCCACGCGAGCGGGAAGAGTCCAGACCTACGAGCAGTACTTC
TRBV30	-	TRBJ2-5	-	CAWNRGKTQYF	TGTGCCTGGAATCGGGGAAAGACCCAGTACTTC
TRBV9	-	TRBJ2-1	-	CASSVSGGSYNEQFF	TGTGCCAGCAGCGTATCTGGGGGGTCCTACAATGAGCAGTTCTTC